Here is one T cell receptor beta chain with its context. This entry is derived from a study of T cell changes during pregnancy in multiple sclerosis. This CDR3 spans 13 amino acids. Germline V lookup: CDR1 MNHNS, CDR2 SASEGT. Trimming removed 5 bases at V and 1 base at J, with 8 bases between. Generated by immunoSEQ multiplex PCR, the TCRdb table keeps only in-frame clones and is missing some. The sample lists 30,000 to 35,000 clones; 85% to 90% were seen once. The chain couples TRBV6-1 to TRBJ1-1; D remains ambiguous. The specimen comprised CD8+ T cells from peripheral blood mononuclear cells, sampled before pregnancy. The origin of this receptor is a female donor with multiple sclerosis, enrolled in a pregnancy study. The CDR3 is CASSKYGNTEAFF. CDR3 coding DNA: TGTGCCAGCAGTAAGTACGGGAACACTGAAGCTTTCTTT.